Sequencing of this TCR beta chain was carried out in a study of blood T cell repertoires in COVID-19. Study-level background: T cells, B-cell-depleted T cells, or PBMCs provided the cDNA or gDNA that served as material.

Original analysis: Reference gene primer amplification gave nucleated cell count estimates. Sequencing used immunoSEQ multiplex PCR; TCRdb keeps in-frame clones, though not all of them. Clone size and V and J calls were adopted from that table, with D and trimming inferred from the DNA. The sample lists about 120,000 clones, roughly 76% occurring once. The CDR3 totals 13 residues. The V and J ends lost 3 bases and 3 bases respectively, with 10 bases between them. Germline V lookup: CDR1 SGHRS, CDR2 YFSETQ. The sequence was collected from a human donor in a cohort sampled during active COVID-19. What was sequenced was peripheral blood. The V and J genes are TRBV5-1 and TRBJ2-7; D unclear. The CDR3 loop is CASSSQSGYEQYF. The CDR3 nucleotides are TGCGCCAGCAGCTCCCAATCGGGCTACGAGCAGTACTTC.